The 4 T cell receptor beta chains below come from one sample, sequenced in a study of cytotoxic CD8 clonotypes in ibrutinib-treated CLL. Sequenced by immunoSEQ multiplex PCR; TCRdb stores in-frame clones only, minus some. The sample shows tens of thousands of clones, roughly 57% of them seen only once. This material consisted of PBMCs, taken after 12 months of ibrutinib treatment. The receptors derive from a human donor with chronic lymphocytic leukemia.

V is TRBV5-6 and J is TRBJ2-7, with 7 bases lining up with TRBD1. In germline, CDR1 is SGHDT, CDR2 YYEEEE. The CDR3 has 16 amino acids. V lost 3 bases and J lost 4; bases outside the gene matches: 13. The CDR3 region has the DNA TGTGCCAGCAGCTCAACGGACAGGCCCGAACCGTACGAGCAGTACGTC. This codes for CASSSTDRPEPYEQYV.

V usage is TRBV7-2 and J usage is TRBJ2-7, with D unresolved. Trimming removed 5 bases at V and 0 bases at J, with 11 bases between. The CDR3 is 14 residues long. Per the germline V gene, CDR1 is SGHTA and CDR2 is FQGNSA. This CDR3 is CASSPDPSSYEQYF. CDR3 nucleotide sequence: TGTGCCAGCAGCCCGGACCCTTCCTCCTACGAGCAGTACTTC.

The chain has TRBV7-9 and TRBJ2-1; 9 nucleotides match TRBD2. The germline gives CDR1 SEHNR, CDR2 FQNEAQ (reference sequence). The CDR3 runs to 15 residues. With 4 bases clipped from V and 7 bases from J, the junction kept 8 bases outside the gene matches. CDR3 region: CASSSRLAEANEQFF. The CDR3, as DNA: TGTGCCAGCAGCTCCCGACTAGCGGAGGCTAATGAGCAGTTCTTC.

The V call is TRBV27, the J call TRBJ1-4, with D possibly TRBD1 on 6 matching bases. The ends were cut back, 3 bases at V and 3 bases at J, with 8 bases in the middle. This CDR3 is built from 14 residues. From germline, CDR1 is MNHEY and CDR2 SMNVEV (reference sequence). As DNA, the CDR3 is TGTGCCAGCAGTTTCAGGGGCGCTAATGAAAAACTGTTTTTT. Translation: CASSFRGANEKLFF.